This T cell receptor beta chain stems from a study of blood T cell repertoires in COVID-19. The protocol was immunoSEQ multiplex PCR, while the TCRdb copy is restricted to in-frame clones and leaves out a portion. The sample holds 470,000 or so clones, roughly 89% seen once. The trim removed 4 bases at V and 7 bases at J, leaving 7 bases unmatched. Germline CDR1 is SGHRS and CDR2 is YFSETQ. This CDR3 region has 13 residues. The clonotype originates from a woman aged 25 to 39 with acute or convalescent COVID-19. The sample was peripheral blood. V and J are TRBV5-1 and TRBJ1-1; 7 positions match TRBD1. As DNA, the CDR3 is TGCGCCAGCAGCCTACAGACAGGGTTTGAAGCTTTCTTT. This sequence encodes CASSLQTGFEAFF.